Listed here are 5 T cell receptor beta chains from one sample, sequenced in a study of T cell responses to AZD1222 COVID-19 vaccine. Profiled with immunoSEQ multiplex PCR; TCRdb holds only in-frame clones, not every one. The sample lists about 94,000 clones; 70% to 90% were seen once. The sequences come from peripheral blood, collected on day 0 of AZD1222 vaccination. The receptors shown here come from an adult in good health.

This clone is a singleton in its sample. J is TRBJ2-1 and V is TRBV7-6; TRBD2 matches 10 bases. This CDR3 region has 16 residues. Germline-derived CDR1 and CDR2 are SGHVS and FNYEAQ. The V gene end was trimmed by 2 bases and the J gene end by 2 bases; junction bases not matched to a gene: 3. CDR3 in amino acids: CASSLFGTSAYNEQFF. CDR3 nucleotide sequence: TGTGCCAGCAGCTTATTCGGGACTAGCGCCTACAATGAGCAGTTCTTC.

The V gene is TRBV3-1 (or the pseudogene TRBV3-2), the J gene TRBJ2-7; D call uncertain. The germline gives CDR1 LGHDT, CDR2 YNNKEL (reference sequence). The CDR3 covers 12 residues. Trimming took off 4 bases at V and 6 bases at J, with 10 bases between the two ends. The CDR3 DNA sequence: TGTGCCAGCAGCCCCCCCCTCGGCGAGCAGTACTTC. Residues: CASSPPLGEQYF.

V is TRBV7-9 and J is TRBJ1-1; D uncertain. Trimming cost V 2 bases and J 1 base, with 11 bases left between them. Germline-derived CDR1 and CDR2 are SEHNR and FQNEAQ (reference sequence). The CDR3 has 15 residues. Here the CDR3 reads CASSLHGGSNTEAFF. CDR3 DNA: TGTGCCAGCAGCTTACACGGAGGATCGAACACTGAAGCTTTCTTT.

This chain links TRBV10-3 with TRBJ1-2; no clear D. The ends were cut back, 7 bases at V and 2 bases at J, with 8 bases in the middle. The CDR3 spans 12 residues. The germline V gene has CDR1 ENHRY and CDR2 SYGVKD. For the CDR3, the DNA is TGTGCCATCACGAAGGACAACTATGGCTACACCTTC. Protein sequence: CAITKDNYGYTF.

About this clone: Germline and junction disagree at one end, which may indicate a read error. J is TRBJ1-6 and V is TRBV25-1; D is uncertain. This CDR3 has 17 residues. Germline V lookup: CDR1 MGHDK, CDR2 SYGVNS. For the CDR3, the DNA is TGTGCCAGCAGTAAATATTCGGGGTCCTCCTATAATTCACCCCTCCACTTT. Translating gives CASSKYSGSSYNSPLHF. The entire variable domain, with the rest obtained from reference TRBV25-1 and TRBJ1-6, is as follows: EADIYQTPRYLVIGTGKKITLECSQTMGHDKMYWYQQDPGMELHLIHYSYGVNSTEKGDLSSESTVSRIRTEHFPLTLESARPSHTSQYLCASSKYSGSSYNSPLHFGNGTRLTVT.